The source of this TCR beta chain is a study of cytomegalovirus exposure and HLA in healthy donors. The CDR3 sequence is 11 residues long. Germline CDR1 ENHRY, CDR2 SYGVKD. The repertoire was sequenced with immunoSEQ multiplex PCR; TCRdb's copy has only in-frame clones and lacks some. In the table there are 180,000 or so clones, roughly 86% of which are singletons. With regard to this clone: Its antigen is still unknown.

The study's findings and limits: Cytomegalovirus association was listed for 164 TCR beta chains. In vitro, a few CMV-associated chains proved specific for CMV antigens.

The donors were members of the validation cohort, which comprised roughly 130 subjects and was separate from the first cohort of 666 subjects. This clonotype was obtained from a man aged 18 to 29 in good health and CMV-seropositive. The chain recombines TRBV10-3 with TRBJ1-2, with D unclear. Material: PBMCs. The CDR3 loop reads CAGEAWSGYTF. The CDR3 DNA follows: TGTGCAGGCGAGGCATGGAGTGGCTACACCTTC.